The present T cell receptor (beta chain) was sequenced within a study of blood T cells in healthy people across ages. Healthy Caucasians from Russia aged about 6 to 90 served as donors. With a J-beta primer mix and a sample-barcoded 5' primer, a second PCR ran 7 to 11 cycles. TCRdb passed the 5' RACE reads through MiXCR, listing each CDR3 protein once. This sample carries hundreds of thousands of distinct CDR3 sequences, 25% of them seen once, and the ten largest clones take roughly a tenth. The length of the CDR3 is 14 residues. Trimming removed 5 bases from V and 0 bases from J, with 9 bases in between. Per germline, CDR1 KGHDR and CDR2 SFDVKD. The same specimen was also included in a second study, on T cells of mothers and their children. That paper states: Biologically related mothers and children overlapped slightly more than unrelated pairs, a non-significant difference.

The rearrangement uses TRBV24-1 and TRBJ1-1; the D is unclear. The receptor was isolated from a boy younger than 18 in good health. The specimen was blood. This chain's CDR3 is CATSASWMNTEAFF. In nucleotides, the CDR3 is TGTGCCACCAGTGCGTCCTGGATGAACACTGAAGCTTTCTTT.